This T cell receptor beta chain derives from a study of CD8 T cells in Susac syndrome. The RNA, about 0.45 to 1 ug, was put through reverse transcription using random hexamers. MiXCR was run by TCRdb on the immunoSEQ multiplex PCR reads, yielding one entry per CDR3 protein. The table includes tens of thousands of distinct CDR3 sequences, 96% detected once. The CDR3 contains 14 residues. Trimming stripped 3 bases from V and 0 bases from J, with 7 bases between. From germline, CDR1 is SGDLS and CDR2 YYNGEE. The sequencing input was CD8+ T cells from PBMCs. The V call is TRBV9, the J call TRBJ1-5; D remains ambiguous. This sequence originates from a human donor with Susac syndrome. The CDR3 bases are TGTGCCAGCAGCGCGGGTTATAGCAATCAGCCCCAGCATTTT. Amino acid sequence: CASSAGYSNQPQHF.